The present TCR beta chain was sequenced within a study of response to subunit inactivated influenza vaccine. TCRdb re-called the RT-PCR reads with MiXCR, one entry per CDR3 protein. The top ten clones hold 5.5% to 7% of a sample with hundreds of thousands of distinct CDR3 sequences, more than 11% of them seen once. Germline V lookup: CDR1 KGHSH, CDR2 LQKENI. The CDR3 extends over 13 amino acids. Trimming left V 3 bases short and J 3 bases short, with 9 bases between. A few counts support this clonotype. J is TRBJ2-7 and V is TRBV18; D might be TRBD1 (6 bases). Here the sequenced sample was PBMCs from blood, taken 14 to 15 days before vaccination. The receptor's source is a man aged 50 to 59 who received an inactivated influenza vaccine. The CDR3 loop reads CASSPTGNYEQYF. The CDR3 region has the DNA TGTGCCAGCTCACCTACAGGGAACTACGAGCAGTACTTC.